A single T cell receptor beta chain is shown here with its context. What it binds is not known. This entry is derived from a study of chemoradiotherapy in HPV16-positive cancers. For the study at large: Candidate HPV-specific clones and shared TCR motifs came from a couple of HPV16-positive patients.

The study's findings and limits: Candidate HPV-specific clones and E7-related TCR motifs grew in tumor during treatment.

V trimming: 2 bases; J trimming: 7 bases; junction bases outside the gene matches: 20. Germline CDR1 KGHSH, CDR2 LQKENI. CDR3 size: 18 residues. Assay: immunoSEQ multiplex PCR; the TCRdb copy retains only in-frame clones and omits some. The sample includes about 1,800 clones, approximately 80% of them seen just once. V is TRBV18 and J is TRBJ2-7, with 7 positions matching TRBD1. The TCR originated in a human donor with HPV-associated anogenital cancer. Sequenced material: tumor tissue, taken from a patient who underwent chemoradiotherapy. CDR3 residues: CASSPTWHSTKGAGEQYF. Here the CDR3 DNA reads TGTGCCAGCTCACCAACTTGGCACTCAACAAAGGGGGCGGGTGAGCAGTACTTC.